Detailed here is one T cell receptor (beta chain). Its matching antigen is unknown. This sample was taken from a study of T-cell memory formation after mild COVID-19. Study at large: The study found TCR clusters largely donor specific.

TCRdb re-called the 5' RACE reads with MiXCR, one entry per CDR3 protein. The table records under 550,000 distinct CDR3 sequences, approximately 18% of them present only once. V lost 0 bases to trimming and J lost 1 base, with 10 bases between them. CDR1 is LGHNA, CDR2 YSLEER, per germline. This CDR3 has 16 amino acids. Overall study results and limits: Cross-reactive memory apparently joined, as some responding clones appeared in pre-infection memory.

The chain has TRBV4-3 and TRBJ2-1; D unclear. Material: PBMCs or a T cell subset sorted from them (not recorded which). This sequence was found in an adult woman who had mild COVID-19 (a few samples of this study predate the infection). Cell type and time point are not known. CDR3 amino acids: CASSQDFDGSYNEQFF. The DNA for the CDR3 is TGCGCCAGCAGCCAAGATTTTGATGGTTCCTACAATGAGCAGTTCTTC.